A single sample gave rise to the 20 T cell receptor beta chains below, sequenced in a study of blood T cell repertoires in COVID-19. Clones were read by immunoSEQ multiplex PCR, and TCRdb kept only the in-frame ones, dropping some. The sample records fewer than 250,000 clones, 80% to 90% being singletons. Sequencing input: PBMCs or T cells enriched from blood (not recorded which). These TCRs come from a woman aged 25 to 45 who had been exposed to COVID-19.

The chain recombines TRBV28 with TRBJ1-2; a weak D match, TRBD1 (5 bases). CDR1 MDHEN and CDR2 SYDVKM come from the germline V gene. The CDR3 extends over 16 amino acids. The V gene lost 6 bases and the J gene lost 0 bases, with 17 bases spanning the gap. CDR3 nucleotides: TGTGCCAGCAGCTTACCCGGGACTGAAGCTAACTATGGCTACACCTTC. Protein sequence: CASSLPGTEANYGYTF.

This chain connects TRBV11-2 to TRBJ2-2, with 9 nucleotides matching TRBD2. The germline CDR1 and CDR2 sequences are SGHAT and FQNNGV. V was pared by 4 bases and J by 1 base, with 10 bases of the junction left unmatched. This CDR3 has 18 residues. CDR3 nucleotide sequence: TGTGCCAGCAGCTCGCGAAGACTAGCGGAGATGAACACCGGGGAGCTGTTTTTT. It specifies CASSSRRLAEMNTGELFF.

The chain carries TRBV10-2 and TRBJ2-7; the match to TRBD1 covers 7 bases. Germline lookup yields CDR1 WSHSY and CDR2 SAAADI. This CDR3 has 15 residues. The V gene end was trimmed by 0 bases and the J gene end by 4 bases; junction bases not matched to a gene: 6. The CDR3 bases are TGCGCCAGCAGTGAGTCGAACAGGGGAATGTACGAGCAGTACTTC. Amino acid sequence: CASSESNRGMYEQYF.

The chain carries TRBV25-1 and TRBJ1-5; D remains ambiguous. Trimming removed 6 bases from V and 3 bases from J, with 12 bases in between. Germline lookup yields CDR1 MGHDK and CDR2 SYGVNS. The CDR3 spans 14 residues. The CDR3 DNA sequence: TGTGCCAGCAGAGCTCCAGGTATCAATCAGCCCCAGCATTTT. It codes for CASRAPGINQPQHF.

The rearrangement joins TRBV14 to TRBJ2-7; 14 nucleotides align to TRBD2. Per germline, CDR1 SGHDN and CDR2 FVKESK. The CDR3 length is 18 residues. The V gene end was trimmed by 4 bases and the J gene end by 6 bases; junction bases not matched to a gene: 14. CDR3 sequence: CASSPVPGLAGAVPEQYF. In nucleotides, the CDR3 is TGTGCCAGCAGCCCAGTCCCGGGACTAGCGGGAGCGGTCCCCGAGCAGTACTTC.

The chain is built from TRBV5-4 and TRBJ2-4; 10 bases map to TRBD2. V shed 4 bases, J shed 0 bases, and the junction held 13 bases outside the gene matches. This CDR3 comprises 19 residues. CDR1 and CDR2 from the germline V gene are SGHNT and YYREEE (reference sequence). The CDR3 region has the DNA TGTGCCAGCAGCCCTCCGACTAGCGGGCCTGAGCTAGCCAAAAACATTCAGTACTTC. It is translated as CASSPPTSGPELAKNIQYF.

V gene TRBV5-4 combines with J gene TRBJ2-3; D uncertain. Trimming stripped 0 bases from V and 2 bases from J, with 10 bases between. CDR1 SGHNT and CDR2 YYREEE come from the germline V gene (reference sequence). This CDR3 comprises 15 residues. CDR3 bases: TGTGCCAGCAGCTTGGATTTAGTTTCCACAGATACGCAGTATTTT. Encoded protein: CASSLDLVSTDTQYF. Supplemented by reference TRBV5-4 and TRBJ2-3, the full variable domain reads ETGVTQSPTHLIKTRGQQVTLRCSSQSGHNTVSWYQQALGQGPQFIFQYYREEENGRGNFPPRFSGLQFPNYSSELNVNALELDDSALYLCASSLDLVSTDTQYFGPGTRLTVL.

This chain uses TRBV11-2 with TRBJ2-3; D perhaps matches TRBD1 (6 bases). The CDR3 runs 16 residues. The V and J ends lost 3 bases and 0 bases respectively, with 13 bases between them. Germline assignment: CDR1 SGHAT and CDR2 FQNNGV. The CDR3 coding sequence is TGTGCCAGCAGCTTCAGGGGCAACCCTAGCACAGATACGCAGTATTTT. Protein sequence: CASSFRGNPSTDTQYF.

The chain carries TRBV5-1 and TRBJ2-7, with 11 bases aligning to TRBD2. CDR1 and CDR2 (germline): SGHRS, YFSETQ. The CDR3 spans 16 residues. Unmatched junction bases numbered 10, after V lost 4 bases and J lost 4 bases. The CDR3 nucleotides read TGCGCCAGCAGCGGGGGACTAGCGGAGCTCCCGTACGAGCAGTACTTC. Translated: CASSGGLAELPYEQYF.

The sample holds one count of this clone. The chain uses TRBV11-2 and TRBJ2-7; 8 bases map to TRBD1. From germline, CDR1 is SGHAT and CDR2 FQNNGV. J was trimmed by 0 bases and V by 6 bases; bases with no gene match: 7. The CDR3 sequence is 15 residues long. The CDR3 bases are TGTGCCAGCAGGATGGGACAGGCCTTCTCCTACGAGCAGTACTTC. Encoded protein: CASRMGQAFSYEQYF. The complete variable domain, with remaining parts taken from reference TRBV11-2 and TRBJ2-7, reads EAGVAQSPRYKIIEKRQSVAFWCNPISGHATLYWYQQILGQGPKLLIQFQNNGVVDDSQLPKDRFSAERLKGVDSTLKIQPAKLEDSAVYLCASRMGQAFSYEQYFGPGTRLTVT.

V gene TRBV4-2 combines with J gene TRBJ2-1, with TRBD2 matching over 11 bases. V gave up 2 bases and J gave up 8 bases; unmatched junction bases: 8. Germline V gene sequence: CDR1 LGHNA, CDR2 YNFKEQ. The CDR3 spans 16 residues. The CDR3 region is CASSQTSGRGDDEQFF. The DNA of the CDR3 is TGTGCCAGCAGCCAAACTAGCGGGAGAGGCGACGATGAGCAGTTCTTC.

This sequence joins TRBV6-5 and TRBJ2-7; 7 nucleotides line up with TRBD1. CDR1 MNHEY and CDR2 SVGAGI come from the germline V gene. The CDR3 sequence is 13 residues long. After removal of 7 bases from V and 3 bases from J, the junction contained 6 bases not matched to a gene. The CDR3 sequence is CASIKPGGYEQYF. The DNA for the CDR3 is TGTGCCAGCATTAAACCAGGGGGCTACGAGCAGTACTTC.

The rearrangement links TRBV5-1 to TRBJ2-1; 14 bases align to TRBD2. J gave up 10 bases and V 2 bases, and 8 bases lay outside the gene matches. The CDR3 runs 16 residues. CDR1 SGHRS and CDR2 YFSETQ come from the germline V gene. The CDR3 region has the DNA TGCGCCAGCAGCTTTGGACTAGCGGGAGGTTCCGGGGAGCAGTTCTTC. Translated: CASSFGLAGGSGEQFF.

The rearrangement links TRBV7-2 to TRBJ2-7; TRBD1 matches at 9 bases. The CDR3 has 17 amino acids. Germline V gives CDR1 SGHTA, CDR2 FQGNSA. Unmatched junction bases numbered 18, after V lost 5 bases and J lost 7 bases. DNA of the CDR3: TGTGCCAGCAGCCACGAACCGGCGGGGACAGGGCAGTCGGAGCAGTACTTC. It translates to CASSHEPAGTGQSEQYF.

The rearrangement uses TRBV28 and TRBJ2-3; no clear D. Germline values: CDR1 MDHEN, CDR2 SYDVKM. The CDR3 has 12 amino acids. The V end lost 5 bases, the J end lost 0 bases, and 3 bases lay between the germline ends. The CDR3 DNA is TGTGCCAGCAGTCCAAGCACAGATACGCAGTATTTT. Its translation is CASSPSTDTQYF.

The chain is built from TRBV5-1 and TRBJ1-2; 8 bases align to TRBD1. The junction had 5 bases not matched to a gene; V was cut back by 0 bases and J by 7 bases. Germline values: CDR1 SGHRS, CDR2 YFSETQ. The CDR3 is 14 amino acids. CDR3 residues: CASSLDGQGGGYTF. CDR3 nucleotide sequence: TGCGCCAGCAGCTTGGATGGACAGGGAGGTGGCTACACCTTC.

This sequence joins TRBV15 and TRBJ2-3; D is perhaps TRBD2 (6 bases). The CDR3 is made up of 17 amino acids. CDR1 and CDR2 (germline): LNHNV, YYDKDF (reference sequence). V was trimmed by 0 bases and J by 2 bases, leaving 15 bases between them. The CDR3 region has the DNA TGTGCCACCAGCAGAGATCCAACTAGCCTTTTCACAGATACGCAGTATTTT. Translated, it gives CATSRDPTSLFTDTQYF.

This chain connects TRBV7-9 to TRBJ2-3, with D perhaps TRBD2 (6 bases). CDR1 and CDR2 from the germline V gene are SEHNR and FQNEAQ (reference sequence). The CDR3 runs 17 residues. V was pared by 5 bases and J by 1 base, with 19 bases between. CDR3 DNA sequence: TGTGCCAGCAGCCCACAGGCGGTGGCGGGACGCACAGATACGCAGTATTTT. Translation: CASSPQAVAGRTDTQYF. The entire variable domain, with the rest obtained from reference TRBV7-9 and TRBJ2-3, is as follows: DTGVSQNPRHKITKRGQNVTFRCDPISEHNRLYWYRQTLGQGPEFLTYFQNEAQLEKSRLLSDRFSAERPKGSFSTLEIQRTEQGDSAMYLCASSPQAVAGRTDTQYFGPGTRLTVL.

This clone occurred once. J is TRBJ2-3 and V is TRBV13; D not certain. The CDR3 consists of 12 residues. Trimming shortened V by 5 bases and J by 6 bases, and 9 bases separated the two germline ends. CDR1 and CDR2 from the germline V gene are PRHDT and FYEKMQ (reference sequence). CDR3 nucleotide sequence: TGTGCCAGCAGCGCCCACAAGGATACGCAGTATTTT. This encodes CASSAHKDTQYF.

This clone showed up just once. This sequence joins TRBV2 and TRBJ1-5, with TRBD1 matching 7 bases. V trimming: 5 bases; J trimming: 4 bases; junction bases outside the gene matches: 5. The CDR3 length is 14 residues. The germline CDR1 and CDR2 sequences are SNHLY and FYNNEI. DNA for the CDR3: TGTGCCAGCAGTTTAGGACAGGAAAATCAGCCCCAGCATTTT. Its protein product is CASSLGQENQPQHF.